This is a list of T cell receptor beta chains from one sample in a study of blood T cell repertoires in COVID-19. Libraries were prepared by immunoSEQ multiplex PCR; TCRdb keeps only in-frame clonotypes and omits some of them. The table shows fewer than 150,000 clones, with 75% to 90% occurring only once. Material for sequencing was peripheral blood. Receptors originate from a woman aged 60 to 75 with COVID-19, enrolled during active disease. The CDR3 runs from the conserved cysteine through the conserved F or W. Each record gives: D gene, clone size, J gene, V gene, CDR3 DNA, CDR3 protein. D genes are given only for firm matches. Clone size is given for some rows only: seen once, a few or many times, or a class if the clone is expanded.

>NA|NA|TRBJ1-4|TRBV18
TGTGCCAGCTCACCATATAGACAGGACGGCGATGAAAAACTGTTTTTT
CASSPYRQDGDEKLFF
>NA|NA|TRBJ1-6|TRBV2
TGTGCCAGCATGGGGGCTTCACCCCTCCACTTT
CASMGASPLHF
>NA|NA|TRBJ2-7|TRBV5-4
TGTGCCAGCAGCTTGCCATGGGGGCCCATCAACGAGCAGTACTTC
CASSLPWGPINEQYF
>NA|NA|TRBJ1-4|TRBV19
TGTGCCAGTAGTATCAGTACAGCACATAATGAAAAACTGTTTTTT
CASSISTAHNEKLFF
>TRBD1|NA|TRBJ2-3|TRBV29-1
TGCAGCGTAGGGGACAGCCCCACAGATACGCAGTATTTT
CSVGDSPTDTQYF
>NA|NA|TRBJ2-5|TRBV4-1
TGCGCCAGCAGCCAAGTTGGTACCCCGGGGACCCAGTACTTC
CASSQVGTPGTQYF
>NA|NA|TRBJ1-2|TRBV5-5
TGTGCCAGCAGCTCCTCTGGACAGTTTAACTATGGCTACACCTTC
CASSSSGQFNYGYTF
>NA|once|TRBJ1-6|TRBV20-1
TGCAGTGCTAGTGTTGGAGGTTCCTATAATTCACCCCTCCACTTT
CSASVGGSYNSPLHF
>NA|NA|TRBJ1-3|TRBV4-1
TGCGCCAGCAGCCAAACAGGGCTCCCTGGAAACACCATATATTTT
CASSQTGLPGNTIYF
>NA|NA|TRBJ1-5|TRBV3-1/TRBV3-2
TGTGCCAGCAGCCAAGGTTCCCTCGGTAGCAATCAGCCCCAGCATTTT
CASSQGSLGSNQPQHF
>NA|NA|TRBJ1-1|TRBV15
TGTGCCACCAGCCCTTCGACAGGCCGCCGCTCGGCTTTCTTT
CATSPSTGRRSAFF